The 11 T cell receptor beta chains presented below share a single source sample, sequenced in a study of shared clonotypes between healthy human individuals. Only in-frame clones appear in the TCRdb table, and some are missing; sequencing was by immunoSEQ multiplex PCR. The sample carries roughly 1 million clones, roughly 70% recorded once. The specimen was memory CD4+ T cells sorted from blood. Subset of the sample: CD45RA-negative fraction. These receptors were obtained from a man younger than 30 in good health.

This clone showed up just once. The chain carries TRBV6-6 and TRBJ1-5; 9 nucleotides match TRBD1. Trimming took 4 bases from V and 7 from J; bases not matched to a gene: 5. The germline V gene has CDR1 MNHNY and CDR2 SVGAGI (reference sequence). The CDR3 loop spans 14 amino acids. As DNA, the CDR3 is TGTGCCAGCAGTTTCACAGGGGGCGGACAGCCCCAGCATTTT. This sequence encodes CASSFTGGGQPQHF.

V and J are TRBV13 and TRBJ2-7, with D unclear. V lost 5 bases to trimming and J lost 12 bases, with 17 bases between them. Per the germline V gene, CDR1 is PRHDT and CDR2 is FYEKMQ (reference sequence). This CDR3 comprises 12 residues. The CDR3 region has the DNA TGTGCCAGCAGCCAAAGGGCAGGTAGTACGTACTTC. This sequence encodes CASSQRAGSTYF.

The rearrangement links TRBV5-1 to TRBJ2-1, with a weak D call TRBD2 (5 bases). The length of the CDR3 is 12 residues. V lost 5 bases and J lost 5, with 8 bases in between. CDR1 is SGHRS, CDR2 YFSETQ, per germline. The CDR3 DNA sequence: TGCGCCAGCAGGGGAGCTAACAATGAGCAGTTCTTC. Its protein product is CASRGANNEQFF.

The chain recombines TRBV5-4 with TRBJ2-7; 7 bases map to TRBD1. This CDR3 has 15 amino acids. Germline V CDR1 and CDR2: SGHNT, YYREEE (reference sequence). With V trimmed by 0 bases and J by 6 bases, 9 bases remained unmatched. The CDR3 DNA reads TGTGCCAGCAGCTTGGCACAGGTTCCAGGGGGCGAGCAGTACTTC. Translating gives CASSLAQVPGGEQYF.

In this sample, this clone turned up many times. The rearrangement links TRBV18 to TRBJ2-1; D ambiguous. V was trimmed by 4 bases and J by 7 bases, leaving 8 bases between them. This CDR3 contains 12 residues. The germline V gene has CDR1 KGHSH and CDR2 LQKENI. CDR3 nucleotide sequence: TGTGCCAGCTCACGACGACCGAATGAGCAGTTCTTC. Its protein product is CASSRRPNEQFF.

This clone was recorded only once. This chain's CDR3 is CASTPGTANYGYTF. The CDR3 DNA is TGCGCCAGCACCCCCGGGACAGCGAACTATGGCTACACCTTC. The genes are TRBV4-3 and TRBJ1-2; TRBD1 matches 7 bases. The J segment lost 2 bases and the V segment lost 7 bases, leaving 7 bases of the junction unmatched. CDR3 length: 14 residues. In germline, CDR1 is LGHNA, CDR2 YSLEER.

Here the CDR3 reads CASRYRALYSNQPQHF. In DNA form, the CDR3 reads TGTGCCAGCAGGTACAGGGCCCTCTATAGCAATCAGCCCCAGCATTTT. The chain uses TRBV28 and TRBJ1-5; D is possibly TRBD1 (6 bases). V lost 6 bases, J lost 0 bases, and 15 bases lay in between. This CDR3 has 16 residues. Per the germline V gene, CDR1 is MDHEN and CDR2 is SYDVKM.

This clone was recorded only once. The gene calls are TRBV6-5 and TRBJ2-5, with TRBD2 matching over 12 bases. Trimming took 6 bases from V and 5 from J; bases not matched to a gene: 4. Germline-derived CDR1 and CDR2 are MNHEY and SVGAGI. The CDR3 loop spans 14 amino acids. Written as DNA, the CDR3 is TGTGCCAGCAGCATACTAGCGGGGGGTGAGACCCAGTACTTC. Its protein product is CASSILAGGETQYF.

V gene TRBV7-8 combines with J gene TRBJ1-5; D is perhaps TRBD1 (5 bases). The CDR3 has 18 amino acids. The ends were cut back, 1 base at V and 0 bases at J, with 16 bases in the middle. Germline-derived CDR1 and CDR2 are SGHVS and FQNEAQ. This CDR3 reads CASSLVWQGAASNQPQHF. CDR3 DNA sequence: TGTGCCAGCAGCTTAGTTTGGCAGGGCGCTGCTAGCAATCAGCCCCAGCATTTT.

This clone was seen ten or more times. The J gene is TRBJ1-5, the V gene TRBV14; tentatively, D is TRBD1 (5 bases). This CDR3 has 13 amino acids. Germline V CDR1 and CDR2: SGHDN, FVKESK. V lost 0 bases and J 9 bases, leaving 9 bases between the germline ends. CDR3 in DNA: TGTGCCAGCAGCCAAGATTGGGGGACGCCCCAGCATTTT. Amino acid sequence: CASSQDWGTPQHF.

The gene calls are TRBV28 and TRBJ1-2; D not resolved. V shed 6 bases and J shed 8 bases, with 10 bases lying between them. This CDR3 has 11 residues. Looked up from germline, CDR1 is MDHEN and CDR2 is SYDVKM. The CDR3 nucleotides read TGTGCCAGCAGCTCCAAGGAGGGCTACACCTTC. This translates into CASSSKEGYTF.